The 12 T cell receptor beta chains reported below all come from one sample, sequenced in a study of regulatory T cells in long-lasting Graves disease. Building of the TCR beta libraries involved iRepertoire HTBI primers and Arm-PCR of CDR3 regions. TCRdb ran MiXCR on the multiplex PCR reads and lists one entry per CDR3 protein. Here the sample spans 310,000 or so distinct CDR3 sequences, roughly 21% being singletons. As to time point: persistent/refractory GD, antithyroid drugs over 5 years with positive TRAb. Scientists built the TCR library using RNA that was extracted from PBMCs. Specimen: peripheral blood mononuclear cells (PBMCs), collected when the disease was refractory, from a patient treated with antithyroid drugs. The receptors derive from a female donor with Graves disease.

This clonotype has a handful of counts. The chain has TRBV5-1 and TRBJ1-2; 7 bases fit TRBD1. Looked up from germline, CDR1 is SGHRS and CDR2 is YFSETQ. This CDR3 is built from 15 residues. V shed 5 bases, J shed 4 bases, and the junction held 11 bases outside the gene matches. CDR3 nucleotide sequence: TGCGCCAGCAGGGCTCTAGACAGGGATCCCTATGGCTACACCTTC. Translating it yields CASRALDRDPYGYTF.

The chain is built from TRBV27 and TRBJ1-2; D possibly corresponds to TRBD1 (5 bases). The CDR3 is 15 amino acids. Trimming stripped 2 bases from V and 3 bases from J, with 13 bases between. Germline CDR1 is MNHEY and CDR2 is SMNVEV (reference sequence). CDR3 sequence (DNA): TGTGCCAGCAGTTTAGAGGCAGGGAACGACTATGGCTACACCTTC. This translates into CASSLEAGNDYGYTF.

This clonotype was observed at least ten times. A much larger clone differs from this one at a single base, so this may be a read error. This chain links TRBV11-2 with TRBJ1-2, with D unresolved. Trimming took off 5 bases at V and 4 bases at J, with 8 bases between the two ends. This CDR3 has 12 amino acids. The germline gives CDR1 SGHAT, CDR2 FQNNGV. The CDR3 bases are TGTGCCAGCAGCCCGAACAGCTATGGCTACACCTTC. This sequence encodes CASSPNSYGYTF.

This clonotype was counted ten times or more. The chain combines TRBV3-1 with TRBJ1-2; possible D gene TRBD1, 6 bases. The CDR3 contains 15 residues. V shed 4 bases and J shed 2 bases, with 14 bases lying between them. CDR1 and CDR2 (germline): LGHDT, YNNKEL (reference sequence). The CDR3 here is CASSRPGTFNYGYTF. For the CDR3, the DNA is TGTGCCAGCAGCCGTCCCGGGACATTCAACTATGGCTACACCTTC.

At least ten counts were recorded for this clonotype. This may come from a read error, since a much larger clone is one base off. CDR3 DNA sequence: TGTGCCAGCAATTTAGATGGGGGTAATGGCTACACCTTC. Translated: CASNLDGGNGYTF. The genes are TRBV12-3 or TRBV12-4 and TRBJ1-2; TRBD1 might be the D (5 bases). The CDR3 has 13 residues.

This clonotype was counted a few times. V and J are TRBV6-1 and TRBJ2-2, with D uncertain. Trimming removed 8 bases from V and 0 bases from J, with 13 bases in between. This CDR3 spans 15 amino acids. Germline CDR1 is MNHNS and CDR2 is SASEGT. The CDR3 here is CASSVVLANTGELFF. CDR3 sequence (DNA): TGTGCCAGCTCCGTTGTCCTAGCGAACACCGGGGAGCTGTTTTTT.

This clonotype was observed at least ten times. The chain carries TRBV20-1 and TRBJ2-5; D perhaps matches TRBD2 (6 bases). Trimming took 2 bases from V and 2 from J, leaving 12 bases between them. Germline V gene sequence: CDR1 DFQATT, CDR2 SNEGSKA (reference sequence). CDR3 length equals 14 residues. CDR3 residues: CSARSGDQQETQYF. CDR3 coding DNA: TGCAGTGCTAGATCGGGGGACCAACAAGAGACCCAGTACTTC.

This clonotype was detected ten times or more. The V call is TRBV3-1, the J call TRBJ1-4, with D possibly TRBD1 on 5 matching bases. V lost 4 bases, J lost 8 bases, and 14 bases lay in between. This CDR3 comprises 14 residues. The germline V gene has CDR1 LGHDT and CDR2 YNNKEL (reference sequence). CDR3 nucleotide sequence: TGTGCCAGCAGCCCTCCGGGACTTGGAGAAAAACTGTTTTTT. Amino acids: CASSPPGLGEKLFF.

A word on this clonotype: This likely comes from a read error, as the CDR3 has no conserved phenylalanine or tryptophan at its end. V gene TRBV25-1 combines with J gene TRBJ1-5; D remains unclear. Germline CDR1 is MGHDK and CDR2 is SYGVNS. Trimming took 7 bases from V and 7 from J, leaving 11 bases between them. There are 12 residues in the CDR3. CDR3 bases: TGTGCCAGCAACTCAGGAGGGCAGCCCCAGCATTTG. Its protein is CASNSGGQPQHL.

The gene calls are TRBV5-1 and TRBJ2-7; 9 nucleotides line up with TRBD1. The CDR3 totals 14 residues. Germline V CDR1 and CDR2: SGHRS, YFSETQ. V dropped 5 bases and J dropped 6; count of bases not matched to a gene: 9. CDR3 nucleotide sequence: TGCGCCAGCAGGGCCCCCGGGACAGGGTCCGAGCAGTACTTC. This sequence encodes CASRAPGTGSEQYF. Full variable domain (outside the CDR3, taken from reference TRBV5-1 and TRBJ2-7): KAGVTQTPRYLIKTRGQQVTLSCSPISGHRSVSWYQQTPGQGLQFLFEYFSETQRNKGNFPGRFSGRQFSNSRSEMNVSTLELGDSALYLCASRAPGTGSEQYFGPGTRLTVT.

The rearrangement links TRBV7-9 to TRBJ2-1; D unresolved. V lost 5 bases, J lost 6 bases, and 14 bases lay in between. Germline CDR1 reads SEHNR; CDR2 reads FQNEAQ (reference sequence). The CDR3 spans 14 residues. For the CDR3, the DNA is TGTGCCAGCAGCCTACGGTGGCAGACCAATGAGCAGTTCTTC. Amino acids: CASSLRWQTNEQFF.

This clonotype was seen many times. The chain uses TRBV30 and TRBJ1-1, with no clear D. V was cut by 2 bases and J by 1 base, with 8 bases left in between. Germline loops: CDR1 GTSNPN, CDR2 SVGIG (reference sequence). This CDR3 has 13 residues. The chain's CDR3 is CAWSRQANTEAFF. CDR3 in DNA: TGTGCCTGGAGTCGCCAGGCGAACACTGAAGCTTTCTTT.